This TCR beta chain is drawn from a study of blood T cell repertoires in COVID-19. Study details: PBMCs, B-cell-depleted T cells, or T cells provided the cDNA or gDNA that made up the material.

The CDR3 sequence is 16 residues long. V shed 4 bases, J shed 2 bases, and the junction held 5 bases outside the gene matches. Germline lookup yields CDR1 SGHRS and CDR2 YFSETQ. Measured with immunoSEQ multiplex PCR; TCRdb has only the in-frame clones, and not every one. The sample has roughly 130,000 clones, approximately 88% seen once. The V call is TRBV5-1, the J call TRBJ2-5; 13 bases are a match to TRBD2. Sequencing was performed on peripheral blood. This clonotype was sampled from a woman aged 30 to 39 who had recovered from COVID-19. The CDR3 region is CASSKRLAGGQETQYF. In DNA form, the CDR3 reads TGCGCCAGCAGCAAGAGACTAGCGGGGGGACAAGAGACCCAGTACTTC. The full variable domain, in which reference TRBV5-1 and TRBJ2-5 provide the parts outside the CDR3, is KAGVTQTPRYLIKTRGQQVTLSCSPISGHRSVSWYQQTPGQGLQFLFEYFSETQRNKGNFPGRFSGRQFSNSRSEMNVSTLELGDSALYLCASSKRLAGGQETQYFGPGTRLLVL.